The 18 T cell receptor beta chains presented below share a single source sample, sequenced in a study of T cells after yellow fever vaccination. One entry per CDR3 protein, called by TCRdb with MiXCR from the 5' RACE reads. The sample holds approximately 510,000 distinct CDR3 sequences; 21% are singletons and the top ten take approximately 15%. The starting material was PBMCs, obtained 20 to 25 days after the first yellow fever vaccination. The receptors derive from a man between 18 and 29 years old who received the YFV17D yellow fever vaccine.

This clonotype was seen only a few times. The V call is TRBV6-2 or TRBV6-3, the J call TRBJ2-7, with D unresolved. CDR1 and CDR2 from the germline V gene are MNHEY and SVGEGT. The CDR3 contains 13 residues. The V end was cut by 5 bases, the J end by 0 bases, with 8 bases between. The CDR3 DNA is TGTGCCAGCAGTGCACGGTACTCCTACGAGCAGTACTTC. Protein sequence: CASSARYSYEQYF.

This clonotype appeared a single time. The J gene is TRBJ1-2, the V gene TRBV7-2; a weak D match, TRBD1 (5 bases). This CDR3 contains 16 residues. Trimming stripped 3 bases from V and 4 bases from J, with 18 bases between. Germline V CDR1 and CDR2: SGHTA, FQGNSA. CDR3 protein: CASSFSDTSFIYGYTF. The CDR3 nucleotides are TGTGCCAGCAGCTTTTCGGACACGAGCTTCATCTATGGCTACACCTTC.

The chain links TRBV25-1 to TRBJ1-5; 8 bases are a match to TRBD1. Losses at the gene ends were 2 bases for V and 1 base for J; bases not matched to a gene: 7. The CDR3 runs to 17 residues. From germline, CDR1 is MGHDK and CDR2 SYGVNS. CDR3 amino acids: CASSEKSRTGSNQPQHF. The CDR3 DNA reads as TGTGCCAGCAGTGAAAAGAGTCGGACAGGGAGCAATCAGCCCCAGCATTTT. The full variable domain, in which reference TRBV25-1 and TRBJ1-5 provide the parts outside the CDR3, is EADIYQTPRYLVIGTGKKITLECSQTMGHDKMYWYQQDPGMELHLIHYSYGVNSTEKGDLSSESTVSRIRTEHFPLTLESARPSHTSQYLCASSEKSRTGSNQPQHFGDGTRLSIL.

This clonotype has just a few counts. This chain joins TRBV5-1 and TRBJ2-5, with TRBD2 matching 8 bases. Looked up from germline, CDR1 is SGHRS and CDR2 is YFSETQ. Unmatched junction bases numbered 18, after V lost 3 bases and J lost 5 bases. The CDR3 extends over 18 amino acids. CDR3 nucleotide sequence: TGCGCCAGCAGCTCCTACGGGAGCGGGGGAAGCCCAGTGGAGACCCAGTACTTC. It encodes CASSSYGSGGSPVETQYF.

The chain links TRBV12-5 to TRBJ2-5; D remains ambiguous. Germline V gene data show CDR1 as LGHNT and CDR2 as FRNRAP. The CDR3 covers 14 residues. Trimming left V 2 bases short and J 2 bases short, with 9 bases between. The CDR3 sequence is CASGLNTAQETQYF. CDR3 bases: TGTGCTAGTGGTTTGAATACAGCTCAAGAGACCCAGTACTTC.

Here the CDR3 reads CASSRNQEQFF. CDR3 coding DNA: TGTGCCAGCAGCCGCAATCAGGAGCAGTTCTTC. The chain recombines TRBV6-6 with TRBJ2-1; unclear D gene. The CDR3 is 11 residues long. Germline V gene sequence: CDR1 MNHNY, CDR2 SVGAGI (reference sequence). V was pared by 6 bases and J by 10 bases, with 10 bases between.

This clonotype came up a few times. This chain joins TRBV20-1 and TRBJ2-5; D ambiguous. The CDR3 contains 14 residues. Trimming cost V 1 base and J 2 bases, with 11 bases left between them. CDR1 and CDR2 from the germline V gene are DFQATT and SNEGSKA (reference sequence). DNA of the CDR3: TGCAGTGCTAGAGTAGTAGGGTTACAAGAGACCCAGTACTTC. As protein: CSARVVGLQETQYF.

The chain employs TRBV12-3 or TRBV12-4 and TRBJ2-6; possible D gene TRBD1, 5 bases. The CDR3 spans 13 residues. Trimming shortened V by 8 bases and J by 4 bases, and 9 bases separated the two germline ends. CDR3 region: CASQGDGANVLTF. The CDR3 DNA reads as TGTGCCAGCCAGGGTGACGGGGCCAACGTCCTGACTTTC.

The chain uses TRBV6-6 and TRBJ1-2, with TRBD1 matching 8 bases. CDR1 and CDR2 from the germline V gene are MNHNY and SVGAGI (reference sequence). The CDR3 totals 13 residues. V shed 6 bases and J 4 bases; nucleotides not matched to a gene: 4. Written as DNA, the CDR3 is TGTGCCAGCAGGACAGGGGTCCCCTATGGCTACACCTTC. This codes for CASRTGVPYGYTF.

This clonotype turned up a few times. The rearrangement links TRBV5-1 to TRBJ2-1; D is perhaps TRBD1 (5 bases). Looked up from germline, CDR1 is SGHRS and CDR2 is YFSETQ. The V end lost 1 base, the J end lost 2 bases, and 7 bases lay between the germline ends. CDR3 length equals 14 residues. The CDR3 sequence: CASSLMDTYNEQFF. As DNA, the CDR3 is TGCGCCAGCAGCTTGATGGACACCTACAATGAGCAGTTCTTC.

A few counts support this clonotype. The chain recombines TRBV7-3 with TRBJ2-5; 14 bases are shared with TRBD2. This CDR3 region has 18 residues. Germline-derived CDR1 and CDR2 are SGHTA and FQGTGA. With 1 base clipped from V and 7 bases from J, the junction kept 11 bases outside the gene matches. The CDR3 sequence is CASSLMATSGGAPWTQYF. DNA for the CDR3: TGTGCCAGCAGCTTAATGGCGACTAGCGGGGGGGCGCCTTGGACCCAGTACTTC.

This clonotype appeared a few times. V usage is TRBV12-3 or TRBV12-4 and J usage is TRBJ2-1; 8 bases are a match to TRBD2. This CDR3 is 16 amino acids long. V lost 7 bases and J lost 0; bases outside the gene matches: 8. The CDR3 reads CASTGTRPYSYNEQFF. DNA of the CDR3: TGTGCCAGCACCGGGACTAGGCCTTACTCCTACAATGAGCAGTTCTTC.

V usage is TRBV6-2 or TRBV6-3 and J usage is TRBJ2-7; a possible D gene is TRBD2 (5 bases). Germline loops: CDR1 MNHEY, CDR2 SVGEGT. CDR3 size: 15 residues. The CDR3: CASSQRRGGGGPRSV. The CDR3, as DNA: TGTGCCAGCAGCCAAAGGAGAGGAGGAGGTGGCCCACGTAGCGTC.

The J gene is TRBJ2-2, the V gene TRBV29-1; no clear D. Trimming left V 5 bases short and J 1 base short, with 14 bases between. Germline-derived CDR1 and CDR2 are SQVTM and ANQGSEA. The CDR3 has 15 residues. The CDR3: CSVRPAEMNTGELFF. As DNA, the CDR3 is TGCAGCGTTCGGCCCGCCGAGATGAACACCGGGGAGCTGTTTTTT.

This clonotype has only a few counts. DNA for the CDR3: TGCGCCAGCAGCCAAGATTCAGACACACAAGAGACCCAGTACTTC. It translates to CASSQDSDTQETQYF. The rearrangement links TRBV4-3 to TRBJ2-5; D is ambiguous. Germline V lookup: CDR1 LGHNA, CDR2 YSLEER. CDR3 length equals 15 residues. Trimming cost V 0 bases and J 2 bases, with 10 bases left between them.

This clonotype showed up just a few times. This sequence joins TRBV12-3 or TRBV12-4 and TRBJ2-1; possible D gene TRBD2, 5 bases. CDR3 length: 12 amino acids. The ends were cut back, 3 bases at V and 8 bases at J, with 8 bases in the middle. The CDR3: CASSFRGDEQFF. The CDR3 nucleotides are TGTGCCAGCAGTTTTCGGGGAGATGAGCAGTTCTTC.

The genes are TRBV5-5 and TRBJ2-5; 11 nucleotides line up with TRBD2. The CDR3 loop spans 16 amino acids. V lost 0 bases, J lost 4 bases, and 5 bases stayed unmatched. The germline CDR1 and CDR2 sequences are SGHKS and YYEKEE (reference sequence). The DNA of the CDR3 is TGTGCCAGCAGCTTGGTACTAGCGGGGGACCTAGAGACCCAGTACTTC. This encodes CASSLVLAGDLETQYF. Combining the CDR3 with reference TRBV5-5 and TRBJ2-5 gives the whole variable domain DAGVTQSPTHLIKTRGQQVTLRCSPISGHKSVSWYQQVLGQGPQFIFQYYEKEERGRGNFPDRFSARQFPNYSSELNVNALLLGDSALYLCASSLVLAGDLETQYFGPGTRLLVL.

This clonotype has a handful of counts. This sequence joins TRBV12-3 or TRBV12-4 and TRBJ1-3; TRBD1 matches at 7 bases. V gave up 2 bases and J gave up 3 bases; unmatched junction bases: 4. The CDR3 spans 15 residues. This chain's CDR3 is CASSLQGVFGNTIYF. CDR3 coding DNA: TGTGCCAGCAGTTTACAGGGGGTTTTTGGAAACACCATATATTTT.